The rows below give T cell receptor beta chains drawn from one sample of a study of cytomegalovirus exposure and HLA in healthy donors. Assay used: immunoSEQ multiplex PCR; TCRdb lists only in-frame clones, some missing. The table has about 130,000 clones, 60% to 80% seen once; the top ten hold over 2%. Sequenced sample: PBMCs. Receptors originate from a woman in her fifties or sixties in good health and CMV-seropositive. Both conserved end residues are part of each CDR3. A D gene is named only where the DNA matches it firmly. Clone size appears in some rows only: once, few, many, or a class for an expanded clone.

J	D	size	V	DNA	CDR3
TRBJ2-2	-	once	TRBV10-1	TGCGCCAGCAGTGAGTCGGAGCAGGGGAACACCGGGGAGCTGTTTTTT	CASSESEQGNTGELFF
TRBJ2-4	TRBD1	-	TRBV19	TGTGCCAGTAGCCCACAGGGACAGGGTTCGATGGACATTCAGTACTTC	CASSPQGQGSMDIQYF
TRBJ1-2	-	-	TRBV2	TGTGCCAGCAGGCGGGAGGGGGAAGACTATGGCTACACCTTC	CASRREGEDYGYTF
TRBJ2-7	-	-	TRBV7-2	TGTGCCACTTCTCCCGCAGGATCCTACGAGCAGTACTTC	CATSPAGSYEQYF
TRBJ1-6	TRBD1	few	TRBV5-6	TGTGCCAGCAGCTTAGGACAGGGCCTTTCACCCCTCCACTTT	CASSLGQGLSPLHF
TRBJ2-7	-	-	TRBV5-1	TGCGCCAGCAGCTTGGACAGATTCTCCTACGAGCAGTACTTC	CASSLDRFSYEQYF
TRBJ1-1	TRBD1	-	TRBV6-5	TGTGCCAGCAGTGACCCGGGACAGCTCACTGAAGCTTTCTTT	CASSDPGQLTEAFF
TRBJ2-5	-	-	TRBV7-2	TGTGCCAGCAGCAGCAGGTCCAAAGAGACCCAGTACTTC	CASSSRSKETQYF
TRBJ1-5	TRBD1	few	TRBV19	TGTGCCAGCACCGTCGGGACAGGGGGCGGGAATCAGCCCCAGCATTTT	CASTVGTGGGNQPQHF
TRBJ1-1	TRBD1	few	TRBV27	TGTGCCAGCAGTCCAGACAGGGCGGGAATGAACACTGAAGCTTTCTTT	CASSPDRAGMNTEAFF
TRBJ1-1	TRBD1	-	TRBV19	TGTGCCAGTAGTCCCGACAGGGGTGAAGCTTTCTTT	CASSPDRGEAFF
TRBJ1-6	TRBD1	-	TRBV5-4	TGTGCCAGCAGCTTGACAGGGGGCGATTCACCCCTCCACTTT	CASSLTGGDSPLHF
TRBJ1-5	-	-	TRBV19	TGTGCCAGTAGTATCGAGTGGTTAGATTTTAGCAATCAGCCCCAGCATTTT	CASSIEWLDFSNQPQHF
TRBJ1-2	-	-	TRBV7-8	TGTGCCAGCAGCTTAGGAACAGGGTATGATGGCTACACCTTC	CASSLGTGYDGYTF
TRBJ2-7	TRBD2	once	TRBV7-9	TGTTCCAGCAGCTGGCTTTCGGGCCGGCGGGGGGGAGAGCAGTACTTC	CSSSWLSGRRGGEQYF
TRBJ2-3	-	-	TRBV5-1	TGCGCCAGCAGCTTCGACGGGAGCACAGATACGCAGTATTTT	CASSFDGSTDTQYF
TRBJ2-5	-	few	TRBV2	TGTGCCAGCAGTGTTTCCCGGGGATACGAGACCCAGTACTTC	CASSVSRGYETQYF
TRBJ2-7	-	-	TRBV29-1	TGCAGCGTTCCCCAAGGGGTTTCCTACGAGCAGTACTTC	CSVPQGVSYEQYF
TRBJ2-1	-	once	TRBV7-3	TGTGCCAGCAGCTCCCAGGGCTCCTACAATGAGCAGTTCTTC	CASSSQGSYNEQFF
TRBJ2-6	-	few	TRBV5-4	TGTGCCAGCAGCTTGCAACGGTTCTCTGGGGCCAACGTCCTGACTTTC	CASSLQRFSGANVLTF
TRBJ2-1	TRBD2	once	TRBV6-1	TGTGCCAGCAGTGAGGGCACTAGCGGGGGAAATGAGCAGTTCTTC	CASSEGTSGGNEQFF
TRBJ2-5	TRBD2	-	TRBV5-1	TGCGCCAGCAGCTTGGCCAGCGGGGTAGAGACCCAGTACTTC	CASSLASGVETQYF
TRBJ2-7	-	few	TRBV6-1	TGTGCCAGCAGGCCTACCACAGGGTGGACTCACGAGCAGTACTTC	CASRPTTGWTHEQYF
TRBJ2-7	TRBD1	-	TRBV15	TGTGCCACCAGCGGTGGACAGGGCGAGCAGTACTTC	CATSGGQGEQYF
TRBJ2-1	-	-	TRBV15	TGTGCCACCAGCAGAGGCCGGGACACCTACAATGAGCAGTTCTTC	CATSRGRDTYNEQFF
TRBJ1-3	-	-	TRBV19	TGTGCCAGTACGGGACAAGGATATGGAAACACCATATATTTT	CASTGQGYGNTIYF